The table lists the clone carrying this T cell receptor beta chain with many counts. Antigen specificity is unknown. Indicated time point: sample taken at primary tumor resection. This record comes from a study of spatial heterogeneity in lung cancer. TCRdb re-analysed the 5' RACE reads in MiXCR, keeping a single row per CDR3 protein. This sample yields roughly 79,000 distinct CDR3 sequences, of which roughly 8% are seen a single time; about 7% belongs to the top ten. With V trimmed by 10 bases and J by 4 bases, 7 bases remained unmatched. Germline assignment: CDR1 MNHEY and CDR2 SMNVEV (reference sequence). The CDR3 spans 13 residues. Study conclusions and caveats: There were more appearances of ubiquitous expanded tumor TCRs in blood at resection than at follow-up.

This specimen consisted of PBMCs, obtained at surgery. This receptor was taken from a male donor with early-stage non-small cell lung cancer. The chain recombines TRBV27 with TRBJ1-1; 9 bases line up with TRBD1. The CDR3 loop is CATRDRARTEAFF. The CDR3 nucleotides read TGTGCCACCAGGGACAGGGCGCGCACTGAAGCTTTCTTT.